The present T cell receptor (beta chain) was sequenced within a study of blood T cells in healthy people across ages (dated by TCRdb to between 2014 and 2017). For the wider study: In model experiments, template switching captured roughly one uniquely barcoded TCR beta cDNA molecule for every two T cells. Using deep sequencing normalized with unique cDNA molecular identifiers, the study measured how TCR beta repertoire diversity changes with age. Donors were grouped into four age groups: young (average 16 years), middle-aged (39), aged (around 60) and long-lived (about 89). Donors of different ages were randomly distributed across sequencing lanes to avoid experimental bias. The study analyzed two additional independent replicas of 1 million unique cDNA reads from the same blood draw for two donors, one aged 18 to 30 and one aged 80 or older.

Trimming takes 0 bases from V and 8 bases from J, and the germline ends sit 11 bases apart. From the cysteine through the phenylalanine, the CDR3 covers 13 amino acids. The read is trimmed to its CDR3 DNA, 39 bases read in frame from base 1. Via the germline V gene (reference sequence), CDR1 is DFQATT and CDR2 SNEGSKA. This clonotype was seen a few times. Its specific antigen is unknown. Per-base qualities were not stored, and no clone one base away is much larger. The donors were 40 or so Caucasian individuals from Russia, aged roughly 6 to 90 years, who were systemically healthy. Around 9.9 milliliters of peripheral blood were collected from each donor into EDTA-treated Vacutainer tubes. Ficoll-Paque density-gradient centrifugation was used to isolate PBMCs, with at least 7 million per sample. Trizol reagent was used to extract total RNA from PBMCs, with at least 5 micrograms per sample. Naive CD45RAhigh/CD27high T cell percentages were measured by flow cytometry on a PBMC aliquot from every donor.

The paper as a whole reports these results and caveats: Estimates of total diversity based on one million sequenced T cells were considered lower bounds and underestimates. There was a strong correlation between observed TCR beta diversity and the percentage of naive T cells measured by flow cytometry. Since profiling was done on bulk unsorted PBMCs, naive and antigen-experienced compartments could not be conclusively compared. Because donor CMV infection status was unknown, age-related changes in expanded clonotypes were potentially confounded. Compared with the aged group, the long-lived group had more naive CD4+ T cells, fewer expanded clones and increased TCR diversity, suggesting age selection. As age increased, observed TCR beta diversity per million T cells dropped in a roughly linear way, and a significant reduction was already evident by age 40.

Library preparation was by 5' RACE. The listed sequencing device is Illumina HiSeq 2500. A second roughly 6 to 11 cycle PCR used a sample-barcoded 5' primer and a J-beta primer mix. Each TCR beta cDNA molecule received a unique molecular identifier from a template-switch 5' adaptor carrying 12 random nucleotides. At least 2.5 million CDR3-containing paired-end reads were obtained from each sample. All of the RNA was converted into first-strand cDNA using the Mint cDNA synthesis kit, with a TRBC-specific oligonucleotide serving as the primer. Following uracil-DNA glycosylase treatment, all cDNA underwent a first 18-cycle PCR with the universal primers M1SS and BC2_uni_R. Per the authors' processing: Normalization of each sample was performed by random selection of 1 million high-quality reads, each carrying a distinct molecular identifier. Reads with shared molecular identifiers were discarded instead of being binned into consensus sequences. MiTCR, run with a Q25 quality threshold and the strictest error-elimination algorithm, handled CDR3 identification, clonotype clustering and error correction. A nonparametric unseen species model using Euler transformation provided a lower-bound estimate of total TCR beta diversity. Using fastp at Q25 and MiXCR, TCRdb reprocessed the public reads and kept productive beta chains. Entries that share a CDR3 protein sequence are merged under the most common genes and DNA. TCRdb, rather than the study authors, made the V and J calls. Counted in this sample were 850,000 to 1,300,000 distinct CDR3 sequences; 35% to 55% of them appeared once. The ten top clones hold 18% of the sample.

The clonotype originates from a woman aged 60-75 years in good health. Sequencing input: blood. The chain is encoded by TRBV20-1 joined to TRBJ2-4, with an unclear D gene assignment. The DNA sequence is TGCAGTGCTAGAGACAGGCATGGGTACATTCAGTACTTC. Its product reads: CSARDRHGYIQYF.